What follows are 20 T cell receptor beta chains derived from one specimen sequenced in a study of blood T cell repertoires in COVID-19. Generated by immunoSEQ multiplex PCR, the TCRdb table keeps only in-frame clones and is missing some. The table records 55,000 to 80,000 clones, 82% of them present only once. What was sequenced was peripheral blood. Receptor source: an elderly man with active COVID-19.

The chain links TRBV4-2 to TRBJ1-2, with 7 nucleotides matching TRBD1. CDR3 length: 15 amino acids. The germline V gene has CDR1 LGHNA and CDR2 YNFKEQ. V was clipped by 0 bases and J by 4 bases; unmatched bases: 5. CDR3 loop: CASSQEGQLIYGYTF. In DNA, the CDR3 is TGTGCCAGCAGCCAAGAGGGACAGCTTATCTATGGCTACACCTTC.

The chain carries TRBV19 and TRBJ1-2; 11 bases agree with TRBD1. CDR3 length: 14 residues. Germline V gives CDR1 LNHDA, CDR2 SQIVND (reference sequence). V lost 7 bases and J lost 8; bases outside the gene matches: 9. CDR3: CASTKDRGRGGYTF. CDR3 DNA sequence: TGTGCCAGTACCAAGGACAGGGGGCGCGGCGGCTACACCTTC.

The V and J genes are TRBV4-3 and TRBJ2-3; 7 bases agree with TRBD2. CDR3 length: 14 residues. Germline CDR1 LGHNA, CDR2 YSLEER. The junction had 4 bases not matched to a gene; V was cut back by 4 bases and J by 3 bases. The CDR3 bases are TGCGCCAGCAGCCTAGGGCGGGGGACAGATACGCAGTATTTT. This sequence encodes CASSLGRGTDTQYF.

This clone was seen a single time. V is TRBV7-2 and J is TRBJ1-4; possible D gene TRBD1, 5 bases. Germline V lookup: CDR1 SGHTA, CDR2 FQGNSA. V dropped 1 base and J dropped 7 bases, with 19 bases sitting between them. The CDR3 contains 17 residues. The CDR3 coding sequence is TGTGCCAGCAGCTTAGTGTTTGGGCGGGGCTCGAGTGAAAAACTGTTTTTT. Residues: CASSLVFGRGSSEKLFF.

This chain links TRBV28 with TRBJ2-3; a possible D gene is TRBD1 (6 bases). V gave up 1 base and J gave up 2 bases, with 16 bases separating them. Germline V gene lookup returns CDR1 MDHEN and CDR2 SYDVKM. The CDR3 consists of 17 residues. CDR3 residues: CASSLLKGQFLTDTQYF. The CDR3 DNA is TGTGCCAGCAGTTTATTAAAAGGACAGTTCCTCACAGATACGCAGTATTTT.

This clone appeared once. The CDR3: CASSDRLNEQFF. CDR3 DNA: TGTGCCAGCAGCGACCGACTGAATGAGCAGTTCTTC. This rearrangement joins TRBV14 to TRBJ2-1; no definite D call. There are 12 residues in the CDR3. From germline, CDR1 is SGHDN and CDR2 FVKESK. Trimming took 5 bases from V and 7 from J, leaving 9 bases between them.

The chain uses TRBV7-2 and TRBJ2-3, with D maybe TRBD2 (6 bases). V was cut by 5 bases and J by 9 bases, with 15 bases left in between. The CDR3 consists of 13 residues. Germline V lookup: CDR1 SGHTA, CDR2 FQGNSA. The CDR3 coding sequence is TGTGCCAGCAGCCCTGGGAGGTCGTGGACGCAGTATTTT. Its protein product is CASSPGRSWTQYF.

The chain combines TRBV5-1 with TRBJ2-1; the match to TRBD2 covers 14 bases. The ends lost 0 bases at V and 10 bases at J; junction bases unmatched: 9. Germline-derived CDR1 and CDR2 are SGHRS and YFSETQ. This CDR3 region has 17 residues. The CDR3 here is CASSLAAGLAGGKEQFF. CDR3 sequence (DNA): TGCGCCAGCAGCTTGGCCGCAGGACTAGCGGGAGGAAAGGAGCAGTTCTTC.

This rearrangement joins TRBV7-2 to TRBJ1-1, with D hard to call. With 3 bases removed from V and 2 bases from J, the gap between germline ends came to 7 bases. The CDR3 has 13 residues. CDR1 and CDR2 from the germline V gene are SGHTA and FQGNSA. The DNA for the CDR3 is TGTGCCAGCAGCTTTGCAGTCAACACTGAAGCTTTCTTT. This codes for CASSFAVNTEAFF.

V and J are TRBV4-3 and TRBJ2-3, with D possibly being TRBD1 (6 bases). Trimming pared 0 bases from V and 2 bases from J, leaving 21 bases between. The CDR3 extends over 19 amino acids. The germline V gene encodes CDR1 LGHNA and CDR2 YSLEER. CDR3 in DNA: TGCGCCAGCAGCCAAGATAGAGGGTCGGGCAGGGGTTTCACAGATACGCAGTATTTT. Translating it yields CASSQDRGSGRGFTDTQYF.

CDR3 sequence: CASSERAGRKRETQYF. The CDR3 coding sequence is TGCGCCAGCAGTGAAAGGGCGGGCAGGAAAAGGGAGACCCAGTACTTC. J is TRBJ2-5 and V is TRBV10-2; a possible D gene is TRBD2 (5 bases). V dropped 3 bases and J dropped 5 bases, with 19 bases sitting between them. The CDR3 sequence is 16 residues long. From germline, CDR1 is WSHSY and CDR2 SAAADI.

This chain links TRBV6-1 with TRBJ2-5; TRBD2 agrees at 8 bases. The CDR3 length is 14 residues. CDR1 is MNHNS and CDR2 is SASEGT in the germline V gene. V was pared by 6 bases and J by 1 base, with 4 bases of the junction left unmatched. The CDR3 reads CASRPSGGQETQYF. The CDR3 DNA reads TGTGCCAGCAGACCGAGCGGGGGCCAAGAGACCCAGTACTTC.

There are a few counts of this clone. The chain has TRBV7-9 and TRBJ2-1; 9 nucleotides line up with TRBD1. Unmatched junction bases numbered 4, after V lost 10 bases and J lost 3 bases. This CDR3 has 13 amino acids. Germline values: CDR1 SEHNR, CDR2 FQNEAQ (reference sequence). This chain's CDR3 is CAIPGQGYNEQFF. CDR3 DNA sequence: TGTGCCATCCCGGGACAGGGCTACAATGAGCAGTTCTTC. The full variable domain, with the rest looked up from reference TRBV7-9 and TRBJ2-1, is DTGVSQNPRHKITKRGQNVTFRCDPISEHNRLYWYRQTLGQGPEFLTYFQNEAQLEKSRLLSDRFSAERPKGSFSTLEIQRTEQGDSAMYLCAIPGQGYNEQFFGPGTRLTVL.

V is TRBV5-1 and J is TRBJ2-3, with D perhaps matching TRBD2 (6 bases). The ends were cut back, 0 bases at V and 2 bases at J, with 10 bases in the middle. The CDR3 sequence is 15 residues long. Per germline, CDR1 SGHRS and CDR2 YFSETQ. CDR3 amino acids: CASSLVRGNTDTQYF. For the CDR3, the DNA is TGCGCCAGCAGCTTGGTACGGGGGAACACAGATACGCAGTATTTT.

This clone was detected only once. This chain links TRBV5-4 with TRBJ2-5, with D possibly matching TRBD1 (7 bases). Germline-derived CDR1 and CDR2 are SGHNT and YYREEE (reference sequence). The ends were cut back, 4 bases at V and 5 bases at J, with 21 bases in the middle. This CDR3 spans 16 amino acids. Written as DNA, the CDR3 is TGTGCCAGCAGCCGACCCGGACAGGCTGCGGGGGAGACCCAGTACTTC. Its protein is CASSRPGQAAGETQYF.

The chain links TRBV5-1 to TRBJ2-2; the match to TRBD2 covers 8 bases. Trimming at V came to 1 base and at J to 5 bases, leaving 7 bases not matched to a gene. This CDR3 region has 16 residues. Germline CDR1 SGHRS, CDR2 YFSETQ. CDR3 protein: CASSLSRGGLTGELFF. In DNA form, the CDR3 reads TGCGCCAGCAGCTTGTCTCGGGGGGGCCTGACCGGGGAGCTGTTTTTT.

The chain employs TRBV6-5 and TRBJ2-3, with a possible D match to TRBD2 (5 bases). Germline lookup yields CDR1 MNHEY and CDR2 SVGAGI. V lost 3 bases and J lost 6, with 10 bases in between. The CDR3 spans 13 residues. The chain's CDR3 is CASSYVRGDTQYF. The CDR3 DNA sequence: TGTGCCAGCAGTTATGTCAGAGGGGATACGCAGTATTTT.

This rearrangement joins TRBV28 to TRBJ2-5, with D perhaps TRBD1 (5 bases). V gave up 2 bases and J gave up 4 bases, with 8 bases separating them. There are 13 residues in the CDR3. CDR1 and CDR2 (germline): MDHEN, SYDVKM. CDR3 sequence reads: CASSLVRGETQYF. DNA for the CDR3: TGTGCCAGCAGTTTAGTAAGGGGAGAGACCCAGTACTTC.

The gene calls are TRBV2 and TRBJ1-1, with 8 bases fitting TRBD1. CDR3 size: 14 residues. The germline gives CDR1 SNHLY, CDR2 FYNNEI. Trimming at V came to 6 bases and at J to 0 bases, leaving 3 bases not matched to a gene. The DNA of the CDR3 is TGTGCCAGCAGCGCAGGGGGCTTGAACACTGAAGCTTTCTTT. This encodes CASSAGGLNTEAFF.

V is TRBV6-2 or TRBV6-3 and J is TRBJ2-7; 10 bases fit TRBD1. This CDR3 is 15 amino acids long. V was pared by 6 bases and J by 2 bases, with 7 bases of the junction left unmatched. The germline V gene encodes CDR1 MNHEY and CDR2 SVGEGT. CDR3 sequence reads: CASSRQGALTYEQYF. As DNA, the CDR3 is TGTGCCAGCAGCCGACAGGGGGCTTTAACCTACGAGCAGTACTTC.